This T cell receptor (beta chain) was identified during a study of blood T cell repertoires in COVID-19. Produced via immunoSEQ multiplex PCR; TCRdb's table is partial and in-frame only. The sample has approximately 150,000 clones; around 88% are singletons. V was clipped by 0 bases and J by 3 bases, with 12 bases between them. The length of the CDR3 is 16 residues. The germline V gene has CDR1 MGHRA and CDR2 YSYEKL. This clonotype originated in an older woman with acute or convalescent COVID-19. The sequenced sample consisted of peripheral blood. The rearrangement links TRBV4-1 to TRBJ2-1, with D perhaps TRBD1 (5 bases). CDR3 nucleotide sequence: TGCGCCAGCAGCCAAGAGCGGACAATCCACTACAATGAGCAGTTCTTC. It encodes CASSQERTIHYNEQFF.